This TCR beta chain was retrieved from a study of T cell changes during pregnancy in multiple sclerosis. The table came from immunoSEQ multiplex PCR; TCRdb's copy has only in-frame clones and leaves some out. The sample has tens of thousands of clones, around 91% seen once. The V segment lost 4 bases and the J segment 2 bases; nucleotides outside the gene matches: 7. Per the germline V gene, CDR1 is LNHDA and CDR2 is SQIVND (reference sequence). The CDR3 length is 15 residues. The source is a female donor with multiple sclerosis, enrolled in a pregnancy study. Source: CD8+ T cells from peripheral blood mononuclear cells, taken in the second trimester of pregnancy. The chain uses TRBV19 and TRBJ2-5; 7 bases map to TRBD1. CDR3: CASSTGPGGQETQYF. Written as DNA, the CDR3 is TGTGCCAGTAGTACTGGGCCAGGGGGACAAGAGACCCAGTACTTC. Filled out from reference TRBV19 and TRBJ2-5, the complete variable domain reads DGGITQSPKYLFRKEGQNVTLSCEQNLNHDAMYWYRQDPGQGLRLIYYSQIVNDFQKGDIAEGYSVSREKKESFPLTVTSAQKNPTAFYLCASSTGPGGQETQYFGPGTRLLVL.